The T cell receptor beta chain described here comes from a study of regulatory and conventional T cells in RAG deficiency. The CDR3 extends over 16 amino acids. V trimming: 2 bases; J trimming: 3 bases; junction bases outside the gene matches: 9. Germline V lookup: CDR1 MDHEN, CDR2 SYDVKM. To note about this clone: Its antigen is unidentified.

Method: immunoSEQ multiplex PCR; TCRdb's copy keeps in-frame clones and lacks some. This sample has more than 40,000 clones, with approximately 90% found just once. Broader study findings: Omenn syndrome and CID/AS patients had about 110-fold fewer unique Treg TCR beta sequences, versus 9.5 to 10-fold elsewhere.

Blood CD4+ CD25-low CD127-high conventional T cells supplied the genomic DNA template. These data are also associated with another study on regulatory T cells. This second study says: Primers: 52 TRBV forward and 13 TRBJ reverse. Skewed V and J usage and few unique V-J pairs marked patient repertoires, most in Tregs.

The source material was CD4+ effector T cells sorted from blood. The clonotype comes from a human donor in good health. The chain combines TRBV28 with TRBJ2-7; 8 bases line up with TRBD1. The CDR3 here is CASSLTLGQGNYEQYF. The CDR3 DNA is TGTGCCAGCAGTTTAACCCTAGGACAGGGAAACTACGAGCAGTACTTC.